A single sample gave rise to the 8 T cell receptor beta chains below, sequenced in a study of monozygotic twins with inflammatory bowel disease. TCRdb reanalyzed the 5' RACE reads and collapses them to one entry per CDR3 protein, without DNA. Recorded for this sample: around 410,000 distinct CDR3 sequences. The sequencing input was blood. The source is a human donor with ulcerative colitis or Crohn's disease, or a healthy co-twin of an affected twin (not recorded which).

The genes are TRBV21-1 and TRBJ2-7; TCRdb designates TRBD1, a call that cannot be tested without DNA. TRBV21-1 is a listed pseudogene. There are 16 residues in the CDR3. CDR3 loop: CASSKGQGEITYEQYF.

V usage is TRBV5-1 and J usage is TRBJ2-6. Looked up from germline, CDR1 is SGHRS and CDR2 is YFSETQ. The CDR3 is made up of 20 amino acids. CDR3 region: CASSFPIVVAADSGANVLTF.

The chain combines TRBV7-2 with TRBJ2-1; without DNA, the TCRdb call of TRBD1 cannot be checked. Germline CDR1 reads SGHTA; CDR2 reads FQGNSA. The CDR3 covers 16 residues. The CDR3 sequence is CASSATGTGNYNEQFF.

This CDR3 is CASSRRSGTSGVQYF. The rearrangement joins TRBV14 to TRBJ2-7; the TCRdb call, TRBD2, lacks DNA for checking. Germline lookup yields CDR1 SGHDN and CDR2 FVKESK. CDR3 size: 15 residues.

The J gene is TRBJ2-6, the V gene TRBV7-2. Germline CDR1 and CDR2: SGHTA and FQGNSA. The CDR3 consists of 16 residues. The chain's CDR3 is CASSRDRNAGANVLTF.

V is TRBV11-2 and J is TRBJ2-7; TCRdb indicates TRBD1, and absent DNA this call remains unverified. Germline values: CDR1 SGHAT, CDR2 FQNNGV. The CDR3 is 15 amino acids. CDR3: CASSFPGTGLYEQYF. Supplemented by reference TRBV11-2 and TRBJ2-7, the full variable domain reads EAGVAQSPRYKIIEKRQSVAFWCNPISGHATLYWYQQILGQGPKLLIQFQNNGVVDDSQLPKDRFSAERLKGVDSTLKIQPAKLEDSAVYLCASSFPGTGLYEQYFGPGTRLTVT.

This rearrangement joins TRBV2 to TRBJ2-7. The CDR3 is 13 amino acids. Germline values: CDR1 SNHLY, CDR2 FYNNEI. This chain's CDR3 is CASRPTAPYEQYF. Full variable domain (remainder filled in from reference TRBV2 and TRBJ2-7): EPEVTQTPSHQVTQMGQEVILRCVPISNHLYFYWYRQILGQKVEFLVSFYNNEISEKSEIFDDQFSVERPDGSNFTLKIRSTKLEDSAMYFCASRPTAPYEQYFGPGTRLTVT.

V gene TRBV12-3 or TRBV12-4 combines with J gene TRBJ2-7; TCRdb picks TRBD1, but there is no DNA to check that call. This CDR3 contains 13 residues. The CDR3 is CASSSLGRDEQYF.